This passage covers 6 T cell receptor delta chains from one sample sequenced in a study of gamma-delta chains in newborns, infants, children. TCRdb repeated clone calling on the reads with CATT. The table records 8,500 to 13,000 delta-chain clones, more than 7.5% of them present only once. The sample taken for sequencing was blood. These receptors all come from a child who was a newborn, infant or young child, either healthy, febrile or measles-vaccinated (not recorded which).

In regard to this clone: The protein TCRdb gives is from a much larger clone and does not agree with this DNA's translation at residue 16, likely a read error; the protein shown here comes from the DNA. The chain combines TRDV2 with TRDJ1; 9 bases agree with TRDD3. CDR3 length equals 19 residues. CDR1 and CDR2 from the germline V gene are GEAIGNYY and EKD. CDR3 in amino acids: CACDPLRTGGVMYTDRLIF. The CDR3 bases are TGTGCCTGTGACCCCCTCCGTACTGGGGGAGTCATGTACACCGATAGACTCATCTTT.

This clone has just a few counts. Being one base from a much bigger clone, this may be a read error. This chain connects TRDV2 to TRDJ1; D is possibly TRDD2 or TRDD3 (5 bases each). The CDR3 spans 17 residues. The V gene's germline CDR1 is GEAIGNYY and CDR2 EKD. V was cut by 3 bases and J by 5 bases, with 24 bases left in between. The CDR3 here is CACDLLSRTGPIDKLIF. The CDR3 nucleotides are TGTGCCTGTGACCTACTCAGCCGTACTGGTCCTATTGATAAACTCATCTTT.

This clone was seen a handful of times. V and J are TRDV1 and TRDJ1; 10 nucleotides agree with TRDD3. The V gene end was trimmed by 3 bases and the J gene end by 0 bases; junction bases not matched to a gene: 25. The CDR3 loop spans 23 amino acids. Germline V gene data show CDR1 as TSWWSYY and CDR2 as QGS. CDR3 coding DNA: TGTGCTCTTGGGGACCCTTTCTCAGCGACCCCTTACTGGGGGATCGGGGACACCGATAAACTCATCTTT. This codes for CALGDPFSATPYWGIGDTDKLIF.

This clone has just a few counts. The V call is TRDV1, the J call TRDJ1, with 10 bases matching TRDD3. J was trimmed by 0 bases and V by 0 bases; bases with no gene match: 13. Germline V gives CDR1 TSWWSYY, CDR2 QGS. The CDR3 consists of 20 residues. In DNA, the CDR3 is TGTGCTCTTGGGGAACTCATCCGTAAACTGGGGGATCCGTACACCGATAAACTCATCTTT. Translating gives CALGELIRKLGDPYTDKLIF.

The rearrangement uses TRDV2 and TRDJ3; D may be TRDD3 (6 bases). The V and J ends lost 0 bases and 0 bases respectively, with 17 bases between them. The germline V gene encodes CDR1 GEAIGNYY and CDR2 EKD. The length of the CDR3 is 20 residues. CDR3 sequence reads: CACDTVLGTLSSWDTRQMFF. In DNA, the CDR3 is TGTGCCTGTGACACCGTTCTGGGGACCTTGAGCTCCTGGGACACCCGACAGATGTTTTTC.

This chain links TRDV2 with TRDJ3; TRDD3 matches 10 bases. Trimming cost V 2 bases and J 5 bases; bases outside gene matches: 14. There are 20 residues in the CDR3. Per the germline V gene, CDR1 is GEAIGNYY and CDR2 is EKD. The chain's CDR3 is CACDNVLGDTSSRDTRQMFF. The CDR3 region has the DNA TGTGCCTGTGACAACGTATTGGGGGATACATCCAGCCGGGACACCCGACAGATGTTTTTC.